The clone carrying this TCR beta chain was observed many times. Its antigen remains unidentified. The data were taken from a study of T-cell reconstitution after alpha-beta-depleted transplantation in children. General study results and limits: Once a year had passed after transplant, T-cell counts and diversity came mostly from newly produced T cells.

Unique molecular identifiers were incorporated when the TCRbeta library was constructed. One entry per CDR3 protein, called by TCRdb with MiXCR from the PCR reads. The sample lists around 450,000 distinct CDR3 sequences, about 10% occurring once. The CDR3 spans 15 residues. Trimming at V came to 6 bases and at J to 4 bases, leaving 6 bases not matched to a gene. Per germline, CDR1 MNHEY and CDR2 SMNVEV (reference sequence). Here the sequenced sample was PBMCs, taken before TCRalphabeta/CD19-depleted stem cell transplant. The chain combines TRBV27 with TRBJ2-1, with TRBD1 matching over 10 bases. The origin of this receptor is a child under 10 years old with inherited bone marrow failure, due to receive a stem cell transplant. Here the CDR3 DNA reads TGTGCCAGCAGCGCCCGGGACAGGGGTTACAATGAGCAGTTCTTC. Amino acids: CASSARDRGYNEQFF.